The 9 T cell receptor beta chains below were found in one sample sequenced in a study of control samples from healthy donors and cancer patients. Clones were read by immunoSEQ multiplex PCR, and TCRdb kept only the in-frame ones, dropping some. The sample consists of more than 110,000 clones, approximately 90% of them appearing once. The sample taken for sequencing was blood. Receptors were obtained from a woman between 25 and 40 years old in good health.

V and J are TRBV5-1 and TRBJ2-7; a weak D match, TRBD1 (6 bases). Looked up from germline, CDR1 is SGHRS and CDR2 is YFSETQ. Trimming cost V 2 bases and J 5 bases, with 8 bases left between them. This CDR3 is built from 12 residues. The CDR3 nucleotides read TGCGCCAGCAGCTTCAGGACAGACGAGCAGTACTTC. As protein: CASSFRTDEQYF.

The chain combines TRBV29-1 with TRBJ2-2; 9 positions match TRBD2. Trimming cost V 4 bases and J 2 bases; bases outside gene matches: 5. Germline-derived CDR1 and CDR2 are SQVTM and ANQGSEA. There are 15 residues in the CDR3. The DNA for the CDR3 is TGCAGCGTTGCGGTAGCGGGAGCAAACACCGGGGAGCTGTTTTTT. This encodes CSVAVAGANTGELFF.

This sequence joins TRBV5-1 and TRBJ1-1; D remains ambiguous. Germline V gene lookup returns CDR1 SGHRS and CDR2 YFSETQ. The CDR3 is made up of 14 amino acids. V was cut by 2 bases and J by 0 bases, with 8 bases left in between. The CDR3 nucleotides are TGCGCCAGCAGCTTAACGCCGGTGAACACTGAAGCTTTCTTT. Amino acids: CASSLTPVNTEAFF.

J is TRBJ1-1 and V is TRBV5-1; D possibly corresponds to TRBD1 (6 bases). CDR3 length: 14 residues. Germline CDR1 reads SGHRS; CDR2 reads YFSETQ. Trimming left V 4 bases short and J 4 bases short, with 14 bases between. The CDR3 loop is CASSRPTGPTEAFF. CDR3 DNA sequence: TGCGCCAGCAGCCGACCAACAGGGCCCACTGAAGCTTTCTTT.

As concerns this clone: At the DNA level, this CDR3 is encoded by other sequences in the same sample as well. This chain links TRBV6-1 with TRBJ1-5; the D is unclear. There are 14 residues in the CDR3. Germline V gene data show CDR1 as MNHNS and CDR2 as SASEGT. V lost 1 base, J lost 4 bases, and 8 bases lay in between. CDR3 residues: CASSEGRNNQPQHF. The CDR3 region has the DNA TGTGCCAGCAGTGAAGGGCGGAATAATCAGCCCCAGCATTTT.

The genes are TRBV4-2 and TRBJ2-3, with D unclear. V lost 4 bases, J lost 0 bases, and 8 bases lay in between. Germline CDR1 reads LGHNA; CDR2 reads YNFKEQ. The CDR3 has 14 residues. CDR3 in DNA: TGTGCCAGCAGCCGGAGCACTAGCACAGATACGCAGTATTTT. Its protein is CASSRSTSTDTQYF.

The DNA of the CDR3 is TGTGCCAGCAGCTTTAGCGGGAGGGACTACAATGAGCAGTTCTTC. Residues: CASSFSGRDYNEQFF. This chain uses TRBV11-3 with TRBJ2-1; TRBD2 aligns across 11 bases. This CDR3 has 15 residues. The germline gives CDR1 SGHNT, CDR2 YENEEA. Trimming cost V 3 bases and J 3 bases; bases outside gene matches: 1.

A few counts support this clone. V gene TRBV4-1 combines with J gene TRBJ1-4; no clear D. This CDR3 is 17 amino acids long. The germline CDR1 and CDR2 sequences are MGHRA and YSYEKL. V lost 1 base to trimming and J lost 6 bases, with 18 bases between them. The CDR3 spells CASSQGSKRINDEKLFF. For the CDR3, the DNA is TGCGCCAGCAGCCAAGGGTCGAAAAGGATTAACGATGAAAAACTGTTTTTT.

The chain is built from TRBV11-2 and TRBJ2-7; a weak D match, TRBD1 (5 bases). The germline CDR1 and CDR2 sequences are SGHAT and FQNNGV. Trimming left V 5 bases short and J 1 base short, with 12 bases between. This CDR3 has 14 amino acids. CDR3 coding DNA: TGTGCCAGCAGCAATCGACAGTTATCCTACGAGCAGTACTTC. Encoded protein: CASSNRQLSYEQYF.